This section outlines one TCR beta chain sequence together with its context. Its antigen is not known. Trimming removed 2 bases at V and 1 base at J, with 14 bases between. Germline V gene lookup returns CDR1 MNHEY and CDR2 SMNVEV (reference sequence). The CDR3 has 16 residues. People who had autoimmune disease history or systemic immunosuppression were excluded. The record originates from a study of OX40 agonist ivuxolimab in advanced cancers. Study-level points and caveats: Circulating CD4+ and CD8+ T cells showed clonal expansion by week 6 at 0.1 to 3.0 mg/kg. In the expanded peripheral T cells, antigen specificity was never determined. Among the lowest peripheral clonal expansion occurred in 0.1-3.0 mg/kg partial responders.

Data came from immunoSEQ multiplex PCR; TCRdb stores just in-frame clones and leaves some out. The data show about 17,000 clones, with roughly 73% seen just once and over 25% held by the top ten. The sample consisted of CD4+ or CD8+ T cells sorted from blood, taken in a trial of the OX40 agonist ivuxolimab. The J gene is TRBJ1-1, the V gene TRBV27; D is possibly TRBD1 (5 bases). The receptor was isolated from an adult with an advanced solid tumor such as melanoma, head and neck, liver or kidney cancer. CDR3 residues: CASSLGAGPPNTEAFF. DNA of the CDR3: TGTGCCAGCAGTTTAGGGGCAGGACCACCGAACACTGAAGCTTTCTTT.